This TCR beta chain is from a study of T cell responses to AZD1222 COVID-19 vaccine. This clone was picked up a small number of times. The antigen remains unidentified. General study results and limits: A reported finding is that nearly half of spike-specific TCRs target unmutated variant regions. Of the AZD1222 recipients, only five to seven were seropositive at baseline. Repertoire collection took place solely once the T cell response had peaked.

Profiled with immunoSEQ multiplex PCR; TCRdb holds only in-frame clones, not every one. In the table there are just under 75,000 clones, 80% of which are singletons. The sequences come from peripheral blood, collected 28 days after the second AZD1222 dose. The sequence came from an adult who received the AZD1222 COVID-19 vaccine.

The CDR3 loop is CASRDRGYLSNQPQHF. Written as DNA, the CDR3 is TGCGCCAGCCGGGACAGGGGATACCTTAGCAATCAGCCCCAGCATTTT. This chain joins TRBV10-2 and TRBJ1-5; 10 nucleotides align to TRBD1. V lost 8 bases, J lost 0 bases, and 7 bases stayed unmatched. CDR1 WSHSY and CDR2 SAAADI come from the germline V gene. CDR3 length: 16 residues.